Reported below is one T cell receptor beta chain. The antigen is undetermined. This sample stems from a study of T-cell reconstitution after alpha-beta-depleted transplantation in children. The study's findings and limits: Reports say that about two months after transplant, the alpha-beta T cells came out of several hundred graft clones that had expanded.

Unique molecular identifiers were used in preparing the TCRbeta library. TCRdb ran MiXCR on the PCR reads and lists one entry per CDR3 protein. The sample contains fewer than 1 million distinct CDR3 sequences, roughly 15% of which appear only once. This CDR3 spans 14 amino acids. Germline-derived CDR1 and CDR2 are SEHNR and FQNEAQ (reference sequence). V lost 6 bases, J lost 10 bases, and 7 bases stayed unmatched. V and J are TRBV7-9 and TRBJ1-6; TRBD1 matches at 9 bases. This receptor was taken from a male patient between 10 and 17 years old who had a stem cell transplant for acute lymphoblastic leukemia, so the T cells may come from the graft donor. The specimen was PBMCs, mostly from graft donor cells, collected 360 days after TCRalphabeta/CD19-depleted stem cell transplant. As DNA, the CDR3 is TGTGCCAGCAGACAGGACAGGGGCGGCTCACCCCTCCACTTT. Protein sequence: CASRQDRGGSPLHF.